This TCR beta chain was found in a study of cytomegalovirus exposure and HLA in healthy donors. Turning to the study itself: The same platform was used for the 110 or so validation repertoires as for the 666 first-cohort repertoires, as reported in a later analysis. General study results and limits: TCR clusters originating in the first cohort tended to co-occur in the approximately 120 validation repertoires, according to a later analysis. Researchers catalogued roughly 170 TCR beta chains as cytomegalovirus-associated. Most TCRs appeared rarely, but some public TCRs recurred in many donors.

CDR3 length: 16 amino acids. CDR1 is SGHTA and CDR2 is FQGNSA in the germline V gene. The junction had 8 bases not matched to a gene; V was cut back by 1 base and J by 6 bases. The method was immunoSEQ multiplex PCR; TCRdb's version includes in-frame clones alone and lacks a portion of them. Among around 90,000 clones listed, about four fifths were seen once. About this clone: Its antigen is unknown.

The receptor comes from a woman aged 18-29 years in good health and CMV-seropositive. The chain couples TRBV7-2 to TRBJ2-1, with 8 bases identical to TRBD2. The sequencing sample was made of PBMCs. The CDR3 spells CASSLDSGGPGNEQFF. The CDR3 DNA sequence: TGTGCCAGCAGCTTAGATTCGGGGGGGCCTGGCAATGAGCAGTTCTTC.